These 15 T cell receptor beta chains came from one sample sequenced in a study of long-term antiretroviral therapy in people with HIV (dated by TCRdb to between 2021 and 2022). Sequencing of the TRB variable region was done with the immunoSEQ hsTCRB v3.0 assay at survey level resolution. TCRdb carries this immuneACCESS record with in-frame sequences only. Its versions omit some clonotypes, under half of them owing to an unresolved V gene in the studies checked, with the rest unexplained. For this sample there are about 26,000 clones; 85% to 90% appear just once. The ten largest clonotypes hold around 4.8% of the sample. The sequenced sample was unsorted PBMCs, obtained roughly 2.7 years after starting antiretroviral therapy. Receptors originate from a man in his forties with HIV.

This clone appeared a single time. This chain connects TRBV30 to TRBJ2-3, with TRBD2 matching 9 bases. V lost 1 base, J lost 5 bases, and 4 bases stayed unmatched. Germline V gene data show CDR1 as GTSNPN and CDR2 as SVGIG (reference sequence). The length of the CDR3 is 14 residues. The CDR3 is CAWSGAGGEDTQYF. Here the CDR3 DNA reads TGTGCCTGGAGTGGAGCGGGAGGAGAAGATACGCAGTATTTT.

A few counts support this clone. V gene TRBV4-1 combines with J gene TRBJ1-1; tentatively, D is TRBD1 (6 bases). Germline CDR1 reads MGHRA; CDR2 reads YSYEKL. Trimming removed 3 bases from V and 8 bases from J, with 10 bases in between. CDR3 length: 12 residues. CDR3 residues: CASSQNQGEAFF. Written as DNA, the CDR3 is TGCGCCAGCAGCCAGAACCAGGGGGAAGCTTTCTTT.

In DNA, the CDR3 is TGTGCCAGCAGCTCAGGACTAGTTGGTTACGAGCAGTACTTC. Encoded protein: CASSSGLVGYEQYF. The J gene is TRBJ2-7, the V gene TRBV7-9; 7 bases align to TRBD2. After removal of 4 bases from V and 4 bases from J, the junction contained 7 bases not matched to a gene. This CDR3 comprises 14 residues. Germline V gives CDR1 SEHNR, CDR2 FQNEAQ (reference sequence).

V usage is TRBV4-3 and J usage is TRBJ2-2, with 7 nucleotides matching TRBD2. The CDR3 has 17 residues. The V gene end was trimmed by 0 bases and the J gene end by 2 bases; junction bases not matched to a gene: 6. From germline, CDR1 is LGHNA and CDR2 YSLEER. The CDR3 coding sequence is TGCGCCAGCAGCCAAGATAGGGCTAGCGGAAACACCGGGGAGCTGTTTTTT. Amino acids: CASSQDRASGNTGELFF.

The genes are TRBV6-4 and TRBJ2-5; TRBD2 matches at 10 bases. Germline CDR1 and CDR2: MRHNA and SNTAGT. This CDR3 has 15 amino acids. Unmatched junction bases numbered 2, after V lost 2 bases and J lost 2 bases. The CDR3 sequence: CASSDGAGGQETQYF. In DNA form, the CDR3 reads TGTGCCAGCAGTGACGGAGCGGGGGGGCAAGAGACCCAGTACTTC.

This clone has only one observation. V usage is TRBV4-1 and J usage is TRBJ2-3, with D possibly being TRBD2 (7 bases). The CDR3 spans 17 residues. Germline V gene data show CDR1 as MGHRA and CDR2 as YSYEKL. The V end lost 0 bases, the J end lost 2 bases, and 15 bases lay between the germline ends. DNA for the CDR3: TGCGCCAGCAGCCAAGATGGAGGGGGGGCCCACACAGATACGCAGTATTTT. It codes for CASSQDGGGAHTDTQYF.

This clone is labeled as medium-sized. This chain links TRBV7-9 with TRBJ2-1; 8 nucleotides match TRBD2. CDR1 is SEHNR, CDR2 FQNEAQ, per germline (reference sequence). The J segment lost 7 bases and the V segment lost 5 bases, leaving 16 bases of the junction unmatched. CDR3 length: 17 residues. CDR3 amino acids: CASSPKEQRGKENEQFF. CDR3 DNA: TGTGCCAGCAGCCCCAAAGAACAGCGGGGGAAAGAGAATGAGCAGTTCTTC.

The chain couples TRBV19 to TRBJ1-2; TRBD1 is a possible D gene (5 bases). Trimming cost V 6 bases and J 2 bases, with 10 bases left between them. This CDR3 has 13 residues. In germline, CDR1 is LNHDA, CDR2 SQIVND (reference sequence). CDR3 coding DNA: TGTGCCAGTAGGGGGACCGCGAACTATGGCTACACCTTC. It is translated as CASRGTANYGYTF.

J is TRBJ2-1 and V is TRBV11-3, with D possibly TRBD1 on 6 matching bases. The CDR3 contains 13 residues. The germline V gene encodes CDR1 SGHNT and CDR2 YENEEA. Trimming took off 4 bases at V and 6 bases at J, with 10 bases between the two ends. CDR3 nucleotide sequence: TGTGCCAGCAGCTCTAGACAGGTCAATGAGCAGTTCTTC. It is translated as CASSSRQVNEQFF.

The rearrangement links TRBV29-1 to TRBJ1-2, with 9 bases lining up with TRBD1. Germline CDR1 SQVTM, CDR2 ANQGSEA. J gave up 5 bases and V 6 bases, and 4 bases lay outside the gene matches. The CDR3 is made up of 12 amino acids. The CDR3 loop reads CSVVDRGYGYTF. The CDR3 nucleotides read TGCAGCGTCGTTGACAGGGGGTATGGCTACACCTTC.

The chain joins TRBV28 to TRBJ1-6, with a possible D match to TRBD1 (5 bases). CDR3 size: 13 residues. The germline CDR1 and CDR2 sequences are MDHEN and SYDVKM. Trimming cost V 10 bases and J 7 bases, with 14 bases left between them. The CDR3 nucleotides are TGTGCCACCTCCGAAGACAGCAATTCACCCCTCCACTTT. It yields the protein CATSEDSNSPLHF.

CDR3 region: CATFLAGAQETQYF. CDR3 coding DNA: TGTGCCACCTTTCTAGCGGGGGCCCAAGAGACCCAGTACTTC. This rearrangement joins TRBV6-5 to TRBJ2-5, with 10 nucleotides matching TRBD2. Germline CDR1 is MNHEY and CDR2 is SVGAGI. This CDR3 is 14 amino acids long. V trimming: 10 bases; J trimming: 1 base; junction bases outside the gene matches: 6.

J is TRBJ2-7 and V is TRBV7-9; no definite D call. CDR3 size: 12 residues. The V gene's germline CDR1 is SEHNR and CDR2 FQNEAQ (reference sequence). V was clipped by 8 bases and J by 6 bases, with 14 bases between them. DNA for the CDR3: TGTGCCAGCTCCTCATGGGCCACCGAGCAGTACTTC. Protein: CASSSWATEQYF.

The rearrangement joins TRBV10-2 to TRBJ2-7; no definite D call. Between the trimmed V and J ends, which lost 8 bases and 3 bases, there was a span of 5 bases. This CDR3 comprises 10 residues. The germline gives CDR1 WSHSY, CDR2 SAAADI. CDR3: CASANYEQYF. CDR3 DNA: TGCGCCAGCGCGAACTACGAGCAGTACTTC.

The chain recombines TRBV7-9 with TRBJ2-3; 13 bases line up with TRBD2. Per the germline V gene, CDR1 is SEHNR and CDR2 is FQNEAQ (reference sequence). This CDR3 comprises 17 residues. The J segment lost 2 bases and the V segment lost 5 bases, leaving 7 bases of the junction unmatched. The CDR3 loop reads CASSPRGLAGPTDTQYF. DNA for the CDR3: TGTGCCAGCAGCCCAAGGGGACTAGCGGGACCCACAGATACGCAGTATTTT.